The 25 T cell receptor beta chains below come from one sample, sequenced in a study of monozygotic twins with cystic fibrosis. Clones were read by immunoSEQ multiplex PCR, and TCRdb kept only the in-frame ones, dropping some. The sample has 30,000 to 40,000 clones, roughly three fifths seen once. The sequencing input was blood. These receptors were taken from a girl under 18 with cystic fibrosis.

This chain connects TRBV2 to TRBJ2-5, with TRBD1 matching over 7 bases. CDR3 size: 13 residues. The junction had 2 bases not matched to a gene; V was cut back by 4 bases and J by 3 bases. In germline, CDR1 is SNHLY, CDR2 FYNNEI. Written as DNA, the CDR3 is TGTGCCAGCAGTGTAACAGGGGAAGAGACCCAGTACTTC. Its translation: CASSVTGEETQYF.

The chain recombines TRBV4-1 with TRBJ2-1; D is unresolved. The V end was cut by 4 bases, the J end by 2 bases, with 6 bases between. CDR1 is MGHRA and CDR2 is YSYEKL in the germline V gene. The CDR3 length is 13 residues. CDR3: CASSLAPYNEQFF. The DNA of the CDR3 is TGCGCCAGCAGCCTCGCCCCCTACAATGAGCAGTTCTTC.

The CDR3 nucleotides read TGTGCCAGCAGCTTAGCTTTAGGGGACTTCTACGAGCAGTACGTC. Its protein product is CASSLALGDFYEQYV. J is TRBJ2-7 and V is TRBV11-3; perhaps TRBD2 as D (6 bases). From germline, CDR1 is SGHNT and CDR2 YENEEA. Trimming stripped 1 base from V and 3 bases from J, with 13 bases between. CDR3 length: 15 residues.

This chain's CDR3 is CASSLARFDNEQFF. Here the CDR3 DNA reads TGTGCCAGCAGCTTAGCGAGATTCGACAATGAGCAGTTCTTC. The rearrangement uses TRBV7-9 and TRBJ2-1; no reliable D call. V gave up 0 bases and J gave up 5 bases, with 8 bases separating them. This CDR3 has 14 residues. In germline, CDR1 is SEHNR, CDR2 FQNEAQ (reference sequence).

The rearrangement joins TRBV1 to TRBJ2-2. TRBV1 is a known pseudogene. The CDR3 loop spans 16 amino acids. The CDR3 sequence: CTSSQEGWLNTGELFF. For the CDR3, the DNA is TGCACCAGCAGCCAAGAGGGATGGCTGAACACCGGGGAGCTGTTTTTT.

The gene calls are TRBV6-6 and TRBJ2-7; perhaps TRBD1 as D (5 bases). This CDR3 has 16 amino acids. CDR1 MNHNY and CDR2 SVGAGI come from the germline V gene (reference sequence). V gave up 4 bases and J gave up 6 bases, with 22 bases separating them. The CDR3 coding sequence is TGTGCCAGCAGTTCCCCCCCCAGGGCCCCCCTCTCCGAGCAGTACTTC. Encoded protein: CASSSPPRAPLSEQYF.

V and J are TRBV2 and TRBJ2-5; TRBD2 aligns across 11 bases. V lost 11 bases and J lost 4; bases outside the gene matches: 6. CDR3 size: 13 residues. Germline V gives CDR1 SNHLY, CDR2 FYNNEI. Here the CDR3 DNA reads TGTGCCTTTAGCGGGAGGGCCGGAGAGACCCAGTACTTC. This gives the protein CAFSGRAGETQYF.

This clone was found a few times. The chain employs TRBV11-2 and TRBJ1-1, with unresolved D. V lost 8 bases, J lost 1 base, and 14 bases lay in between. This CDR3 is 14 amino acids long. The germline V gene has CDR1 SGHAT and CDR2 FQNNGV. DNA of the CDR3: TGTGCCAGCGACACGATCCGGGGGAACACTGAAGCTTTCTTT. Its translation: CASDTIRGNTEAFF.

This sequence joins TRBV7-9 and TRBJ2-3; D uncertain. Germline V gives CDR1 SEHNR, CDR2 FQNEAQ (reference sequence). Trimming shortened V by 3 bases and J by 4 bases, and 8 bases separated the two germline ends. The length of the CDR3 is 13 residues. DNA of the CDR3: TGTGCCAGCAGCTTGGGTTTTCCAGATACGCAGTATTTT. Its translation: CASSLGFPDTQYF. Supplemented by reference TRBV7-9 and TRBJ2-3, the full variable domain reads DTGVSQNPRHKITKRGQNVTFRCDPISEHNRLYWYRQTLGQGPEFLTYFQNEAQLEKSRLLSDRFSAERPKGSFSTLEIQRTEQGDSAMYLCASSLGFPDTQYFGPGTRLTVL.

The gene calls are TRBV7-2 and TRBJ2-5, with D possibly called TRBD1 or TRBD2 (5 bases each). CDR1 and CDR2 (germline): SGHTA, FQGNSA. The CDR3 consists of 15 residues. Trimming pared 3 bases from V and 1 base from J, leaving 12 bases between. The CDR3, as DNA: TGTGCCAGCAGCTTGGGACCTAGCTTCCAAGAGACCCAGTACTTC. It yields the protein CASSLGPSFQETQYF.

CDR3 residues: CASSQTSVDTQYF. The CDR3 nucleotides read TGTGCCAGCAGCCAAACTAGCGTAGATACGCAGTATTTT. The chain joins TRBV7-2 to TRBJ2-3, with 7 bases fitting TRBD2. Trimming removed 5 bases from V and 5 bases from J; junction bases left unmatched: 4. CDR3 length equals 13 residues. CDR1 SGHTA and CDR2 FQGNSA come from the germline V gene.

The chain links TRBV2 to TRBJ2-7; 11 bases agree with TRBD2. This CDR3 region has 14 residues. V dropped 6 bases and J dropped 1; count of bases not matched to a gene: 2. Germline CDR1 is SNHLY and CDR2 is FYNNEI. The CDR3 is CASRGTSGSYEQYF. The CDR3 DNA sequence: TGTGCCAGCAGAGGGACTAGCGGTTCCTACGAGCAGTACTTC.

The chain has TRBV5-6 and TRBJ1-2; 9 nucleotides match TRBD1. J was trimmed by 6 bases and V by 2 bases; bases with no gene match: 8. The germline gives CDR1 SGHDT, CDR2 YYEEEE. The CDR3 totals 15 residues. Here the CDR3 DNA reads TGTGCCAGCAGCTTTGGAATCCGGGACAGGGATGGCTACACCTTC. It codes for CASSFGIRDRDGYTF.

The chain couples TRBV10-3 to TRBJ2-3; D gene unclear. Per germline, CDR1 ENHRY and CDR2 SYGVKD. Deletions cut 7 bases from V and 2 bases from J, with 16 bases between. CDR3 length: 15 residues. The CDR3 sequence: CAITPTVENTDTQYF. The CDR3 DNA reads as TGTGCCATCACCCCTACAGTGGAAAACACAGATACGCAGTATTTT.

The V and J genes are TRBV7-2 and TRBJ1-1; the match to TRBD1 covers 8 bases. V lost 5 bases and J lost 0; bases outside the gene matches: 8. The CDR3 totals 16 residues. The germline V gene encodes CDR1 SGHTA and CDR2 FQGNSA. The CDR3 sequence: CASSPRQGFMNTEAFF. The CDR3 nucleotides are TGTGCCAGCAGCCCCCGACAGGGGTTCATGAACACTGAAGCTTTCTTT.

This clone was seen a few times. This chain connects TRBV6-1 to TRBJ1-5; 9 nucleotides line up with TRBD1. The V and J ends lost 4 bases and 5 bases, in that order; junction bases with no gene match: 0. This CDR3 contains 13 residues. CDR1 MNHNS and CDR2 SASEGT come from the germline V gene. CDR3 amino acids: CASSGTGDQPQHF. The DNA of the CDR3 is TGTGCCAGCAGTGGGACAGGGGATCAGCCCCAGCATTTT.

A single count supports this clone. The chain recombines TRBV30 with TRBJ1-2; TRBD1 aligns across 7 bases. V lost 1 base to trimming and J lost 7 bases; unmatched junction nucleotides: 12. Germline assignment: CDR1 GTSNPN and CDR2 SVGIG (reference sequence). The CDR3 is 15 amino acids. CDR3 protein: CAWSAHPGGFGGYTF. The DNA for the CDR3 is TGTGCCTGGAGTGCCCATCCAGGGGGTTTCGGTGGCTACACCTTC. Supplemented by reference TRBV30 and TRBJ1-2, the full variable domain reads SQTIHQWPATLVQPVGSPLSLECTVEGTSNPNLYWYRQAAGRGLQLLFYSVGIGQISSEVPQNLSASRPQDRQFILSSKKLLLSDSGFYLCAWSAHPGGFGGYTFGSGTRLTVV.

V gene TRBV6-5 combines with J gene TRBJ2-3; no clear D. The CDR3 consists of 15 residues. Trimming cost V 2 bases and J 4 bases, with 13 bases left between them. The germline V gene encodes CDR1 MNHEY and CDR2 SVGAGI. CDR3 DNA sequence: TGTGCCAGCAGTTACGATGGTAGCAGGCCAGATACGCAGTATTTT. It specifies CASSYDGSRPDTQYF.

The rearrangement joins TRBV4-3 to TRBJ1-4; D gene ambiguous. The germline V gene encodes CDR1 LGHNA and CDR2 YSLEER. The germline V and J ends were trimmed by 1 base and 6 bases, with 12 bases remaining between them. This CDR3 has 15 residues. The CDR3 is CASSQGFQDDEKLFF. The CDR3 coding sequence is TGCGCCAGCAGCCAAGGGTTCCAGGACGATGAAAAACTGTTTTTT.

J is TRBJ1-5 and V is TRBV15, with D hard to call. CDR3 length: 13 amino acids. Germline lookup yields CDR1 LNHNV and CDR2 YYDKDF (reference sequence). V lost 3 bases to trimming and J lost 3 bases, with 6 bases between them. The CDR3 DNA sequence: TGTGCCACCAGCAGCGATCCCAATCAGCCCCAGCATTTT. This gives the protein CATSSDPNQPQHF.

The rearrangement joins TRBV9 to TRBJ2-2; D not resolved. Germline CDR1 and CDR2: SGDLS and YYNGEE. Trimming took off 4 bases at V and 2 bases at J, with 9 bases between the two ends. The CDR3 contains 14 residues. DNA for the CDR3: TGTGCCAGCAGCCCGGGCCAAAACACCGGGGAGCTGTTTTTT. Encoded protein: CASSPGQNTGELFF.

This chain links TRBV7-2 with TRBJ1-3; 8 bases are shared with TRBD1. CDR1 is SGHTA and CDR2 is FQGNSA in the germline V gene. V shed 1 base, J shed 3 bases, and the junction held 8 bases outside the gene matches. The CDR3 totals 17 residues. DNA for the CDR3: TGTGCCAGCAGCTTAGGTGGACAGGGTATAAGTGGAAACACCATATATTTT. Protein product: CASSLGGQGISGNTIYF. Looking up the rest from reference TRBV7-2 and TRBJ1-3 gives the full variable domain: GAGVSQSPSNKVTEKGKDVELRCDPISGHTALYWYRQSLGQGLEFLIYFQGNSAPDKSGLPSDRFSAERTGGSVSTLTIQRTQQEDSAVYLCASSLGGQGISGNTIYFGEGSWLTVV.

The V gene is TRBV19, the J gene TRBJ2-5; possible D gene TRBD2, 5 bases. V lost 7 bases and J lost 1, with 10 bases in between. Germline V gene data show CDR1 as LNHDA and CDR2 as SQIVND (reference sequence). This CDR3 has 13 residues. CDR3 coding DNA: TGTGCCAGTAAAGAGGACTCCCAAGAGACCCAGTACTTC. The encoded protein is CASKEDSQETQYF.

The chain carries TRBV5-1 and TRBJ2-2, with 9 bases identical to TRBD2. This CDR3 spans 16 amino acids. Trimming removed 6 bases from V and 6 bases from J; junction bases left unmatched: 12. Per germline, CDR1 SGHRS and CDR2 YFSETQ. CDR3 nucleotides: TGCGCCAGCACCCCCCCGGGACTAGCCTCGGCCGGGGAGCTGTTTTTT. This sequence encodes CASTPPGLASAGELFF.

This sequence joins TRBV7-2 and TRBJ2-3; 7 bases map to TRBD2. V lost 5 bases, J lost 1 base, and 6 bases stayed unmatched. This CDR3 contains 15 residues. Per germline, CDR1 SGHTA and CDR2 FQGNSA. CDR3 in DNA: TGTGCCAGCAGCCCCTGGACTAGTCGCACAGATACGCAGTATTTT. This encodes CASSPWTSRTDTQYF.